These T cell receptor beta chains were read from a single sample in a study of cytomegalovirus exposure and HLA in healthy donors. Sequenced by immunoSEQ multiplex PCR; TCRdb stores in-frame clones only, minus some. In the table there are 100,000 to 150,000 clones, 70% to 85% of which are singletons. Sequencing used PBMCs. The origin of the receptors is a woman between 45 and 60 years old in good health and CMV-seronegative. CDR3s leave out the opening cysteine and the closing phenylalanine or tryptophan. Fields, in order: J gene, V gene, CDR3 length, CDR3 protein.

TRBJ2-5,TRBV2,13,ASSEETGTGETQY
TRBJ2-7,TRBV28,11,ASTRTVLYEQY
TRBJ2-7,TRBV19,12,ASSTGGGLYEQY
TRBJ1-3,TRBV6-1,10,ASTSSGNTIY
TRBJ2-1,TRBV20-1,9,SALPRGEQF
TRBJ2-1,TRBV6-1,13,ASKELAGTYNEQF
TRBJ2-7,TRBV19,13,ASSIDGQGGYEQY
TRBJ2-6,TRBV11-2,14,ASSLTRSPGANVLT
TRBJ1-1,TRBV9,9,ASSPQVKAF
TRBJ2-7,TRBV28,13,ASSQSWDNSYEQY
TRBJ1-2,TRBV18,13,ASSSGQGTVGGYT
TRBJ2-6,TRBV7-3,14,ASSPSGGSGANVLT
TRBJ2-7,TRBV19,11,ASSTGNSYEQY
TRBJ1-2,TRBV7-8,11,ASSLTMMPGYT
TRBJ1-1,TRBV7-9,12,ASSSMGQGAEAF
TRBJ2-2,TRBV19,13,ASSSTSGRVWELF
TRBJ2-2,TRBV5-1,13,ASSLDGLNTGELF
TRBJ2-7,TRBV5-5,14,ASSQDPAGGLGEQY
TRBJ1-5,TRBV5-1,13,ASSLSPGLDQPQH
TRBJ2-7,TRBV7-2,11,ASSRGGSYEQY
TRBJ2-2,TRBV5-1,14,ASSLNGVSNTGELF
TRBJ2-7,TRBV18,13,ASSPQGTGTGEQY
TRBJ2-7,TRBV6-9,13,ASRLGQGASYEQY
TRBJ2-4,TRBV28,14,ASSWTGEGVKNIQY
TRBJ1-1,TRBV20-1,9,SRTGGPEAF
TRBJ2-1,TRBV29-1,10,SVVVGEYEQF
TRBJ2-1,TRBV11-3,14,ASSLGGQGGLYEQF
TRBJ1-1,TRBV25-1,11,ASSGGQGRRAF
TRBJ2-5,TRBV7-9,14,ASSLIQGRVQETQY
TRBJ2-7,TRBV7-9,12,ASSLITRDYEQY
.,TRBV5-8,11,ASSLRGKYEQY
TRBJ2-5,TRBV7-2,13,ASSLVGHSRETQY
TRBJ2-3,TRBV14,15,ASSPFPSGPSTDTQY
TRBJ2-7,TRBV28,12,ASSLSQGWDEQY
TRBJ2-5,TRBV5-1,10,ASSLDTLEQY
TRBJ2-2,TRBV19,13,ASQLMTGAGGELF
TRBJ2-7,TRBV7-3,13,ASSGRGVSSYEQY